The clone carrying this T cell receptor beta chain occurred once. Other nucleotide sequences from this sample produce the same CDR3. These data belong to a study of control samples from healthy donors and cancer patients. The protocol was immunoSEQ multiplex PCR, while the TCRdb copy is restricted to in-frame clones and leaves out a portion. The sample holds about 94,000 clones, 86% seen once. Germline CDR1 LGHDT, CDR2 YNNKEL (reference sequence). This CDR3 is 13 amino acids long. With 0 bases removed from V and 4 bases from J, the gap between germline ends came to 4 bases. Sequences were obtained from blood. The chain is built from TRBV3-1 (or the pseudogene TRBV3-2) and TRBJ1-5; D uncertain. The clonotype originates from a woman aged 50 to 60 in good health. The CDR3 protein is CASSQDRNQPQHF. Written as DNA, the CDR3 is TGTGCCAGCAGCCAAGATCGGAATCAGCCCCAGCATTTT.